These 25 T cell receptor beta chains originate from one sample sequenced in a study of cytomegalovirus exposure and HLA in healthy donors. The PCR was carried out with 60 Vbeta primers and 13 Jbeta primers. Using immunoSEQ multiplex PCR, the repertoire was profiled, and TCRdb retains in-frame clones only, with some absent. The repertoire consists of 55,000 to 80,000 clones, with over 75% occurring once and the leading ten covering 9.7%. The sample taken for sequencing was PBMCs. These receptor sequences come from a middle-aged man in good health and CMV-seronegative.

The V call is TRBV28, the J call TRBJ2-7; tentative D call: TRBD1 (5 bases). Germline lookup yields CDR1 MDHEN and CDR2 SYDVKM. The CDR3 is 13 residues long. Trimming left V 3 bases short and J 3 bases short, with 9 bases between. The CDR3 DNA sequence: TGTGCCAGCAGTTTCAGGGAAAACTACGAGCAGTACTTC. Translated: CASSFRENYEQYF.

The rearrangement links TRBV29-1 to TRBJ1-5; the D gene is possibly TRBD1 (6 bases). Germline CDR1 is SQVTM and CDR2 is ANQGSEA. The CDR3 contains 13 residues. Trimming removed 7 bases at V and 11 bases at J, with 21 bases between. CDR3 protein: CSATGSNERTQHF. CDR3 DNA sequence: TGCAGCGCTACAGGGAGTAATGAGAGGACCCAGCATTTT.

The chain links TRBV10-3 to TRBJ2-3; no firm D call. Germline CDR1 ENHRY, CDR2 SYGVKD. The ends were cut back, 6 bases at V and 6 bases at J, with 13 bases in the middle. This CDR3 region has 13 residues. CDR3 region: CAIRSPIEDTQYF. The CDR3 DNA sequence: TGTGCCATCAGGAGTCCGATTGAGGATACGCAGTATTTT.

There are a few counts of this clone. This chain links TRBV5-4 with TRBJ1-1, with D unclear. This CDR3 spans 14 amino acids. V was clipped by 0 bases and J by 1 base, with 7 bases between them. CDR1 and CDR2 from the germline V gene are SGHNT and YYREEE (reference sequence). The CDR3 reads CASSLDSRNTEAFF. Here the CDR3 DNA reads TGTGCCAGCAGCTTGGATAGTCGGAACACTGAAGCTTTCTTT.

CDR3 sequence: CASSQTSGLSTEQFF. For the CDR3, the DNA is TGTGCCAGCAGTCAGACTAGCGGGTTGAGTACTGAGCAGTTCTTC. The chain couples TRBV27 to TRBJ2-1; 10 bases line up with TRBD2. The CDR3 spans 15 residues. Losses at the gene ends were 5 bases for V and 9 bases for J; bases not matched to a gene: 10. Looked up from germline, CDR1 is MNHEY and CDR2 is SMNVEV (reference sequence).

The gene calls are TRBV5-1 and TRBJ2-4, with D perhaps matching TRBD2 (5 bases). V was trimmed by 5 bases and J by 0 bases, leaving 6 bases between them. Germline CDR1 reads SGHRS; CDR2 reads YFSETQ. The CDR3 spans 13 residues. The CDR3 here is CASRDLAKNIQYF. The CDR3 bases are TGCGCCAGCAGGGACTTAGCCAAAAACATTCAGTACTTC. The variable domain in full, with the rest retrieved from reference TRBV5-1 and TRBJ2-4, is KAGVTQTPRYLIKTRGQQVTLSCSPISGHRSVSWYQQTPGQGLQFLFEYFSETQRNKGNFPGRFSGRQFSNSRSEMNVSTLELGDSALYLCASRDLAKNIQYFGAGTRLSVL.

CDR3 sequence (DNA): TGTGCTAGTGGTTTGGCCCGGCCTCAGGGGTTAGGAAAAGCTTTCTTT. Amino acid sequence: CASGLARPQGLGKAFF. The chain recombines TRBV12-5 with TRBJ1-1, with a weak D call TRBD1 (6 bases). Germline CDR1 and CDR2: LGHNT and FRNRAP. The ends were cut back, 1 base at V and 9 bases at J, with 21 bases in the middle. This CDR3 has 16 residues.

This chain joins TRBV6-6 and TRBJ2-7, with no clear D. Trimming took off 5 bases at V and 1 base at J, with 9 bases between the two ends. Germline CDR1 is MNHNY and CDR2 is SVGAGI (reference sequence). This CDR3 has 13 amino acids. CDR3 in DNA: TGTGCCAGCAGTCCAGACATATCCTACGAGCAGTACTTC. Encoded protein: CASSPDISYEQYF.

This rearrangement joins TRBV28 to TRBJ2-3, with 12 bases matching TRBD2. The CDR3 contains 17 residues. Looked up from germline, CDR1 is MDHEN and CDR2 is SYDVKM. Trimming at V came to 5 bases and at J to 2 bases, leaving 8 bases not matched to a gene. The CDR3 nucleotides are TGTGCCAGCAGTCTCCCGGGACTAGCGGGTCCCACAGATACGCAGTATTTT. This sequence encodes CASSLPGLAGPTDTQYF. Based on the CDR3 plus reference TRBV28 and TRBJ2-3, the full variable domain is DVKVTQSSRYLVKRTGEKVFLECVQDMDHENMFWYRQDPGLGLRLIYFSYDVKMKEKGDIPEGYSVSREKKERFSLILESASTNQTSMYLCASSLPGLAGPTDTQYFGPGTRLTVL.

J is TRBJ1-2 and V is TRBV5-4, with D hard to call. Trimming pared 5 bases from V and 5 bases from J, leaving 10 bases between. The CDR3 loop spans 12 amino acids. Germline-derived CDR1 and CDR2 are SGHNT and YYREEE (reference sequence). The CDR3 nucleotides are TGTGCCAGCAGTCAAGGAGGATATGGCTACACCTTC. It is translated as CASSQGGYGYTF.

This clone was observed a handful of times. CDR3 loop: CASSELPGTGDEQYF. In DNA, the CDR3 is TGTGCCAGCTCAGAGCTTCCCGGGACAGGCGACGAGCAGTACTTC. The chain has TRBV18 and TRBJ2-5; 8 bases align to TRBD1. Near its end, the DNA agrees better with TRBJ2-7, so the J call may be wrong. This CDR3 has 15 amino acids. Germline CDR1 reads KGHSH; CDR2 reads LQKENI.

V usage is TRBV18 and J usage is TRBJ2-4; the D gene is possibly TRBD1 (6 bases). Germline values: CDR1 KGHSH, CDR2 LQKENI. CDR3 length: 16 amino acids. Trimming stripped 1 base from V and 2 bases from J, with 12 bases between. The CDR3 region has the DNA TGTGCCAGCTCACCACAGGGGGTTATGACCAAAAACATTCAGTACTTC. Protein product: CASSPQGVMTKNIQYF.

V usage is TRBV5-1 and J usage is TRBJ2-2; TRBD1 agrees at 7 bases. The ends lost 4 bases at V and 6 bases at J; junction bases unmatched: 9. Germline CDR1 SGHRS, CDR2 YFSETQ. This CDR3 comprises 15 residues. As DNA, the CDR3 is TGCGCCAGCAGCCAGGGACAGACTGCACCCGGGGAGCTGTTTTTT. Protein: CASSQGQTAPGELFF. The full variable domain, rest sourced from reference TRBV5-1 and TRBJ2-2, is KAGVTQTPRYLIKTRGQQVTLSCSPISGHRSVSWYQQTPGQGLQFLFEYFSETQRNKGNFPGRFSGRQFSNSRSEMNVSTLELGDSALYLCASSQGQTAPGELFFGEGSRLTVL.

This clone was seen a single time. The rearrangement links TRBV5-1 to TRBJ1-3, with 7 bases lining up with TRBD1. The germline V gene has CDR1 SGHRS and CDR2 YFSETQ. J gave up 4 bases and V 3 bases, and 7 bases lay outside the gene matches. The CDR3 is 15 residues long. The CDR3 sequence: CASSYQGDSGNTIYF. CDR3 DNA: TGCGCCAGCAGCTATCAGGGGGACAGCGGAAACACCATATATTTT. The whole variable domain, filled in from reference TRBV5-1 and TRBJ1-3, reads KAGVTQTPRYLIKTRGQQVTLSCSPISGHRSVSWYQQTPGQGLQFLFEYFSETQRNKGNFPGRFSGRQFSNSRSEMNVSTLELGDSALYLCASSYQGDSGNTIYFGEGSWLTVV.

V is TRBV28 and J is TRBJ2-4, with a possible D match to TRBD2 (6 bases). CDR1 is MDHEN, CDR2 SYDVKM, per germline. With 2 bases removed from V and 4 bases from J, the gap between germline ends came to 9 bases. This CDR3 has 14 amino acids. The DNA of the CDR3 is TGTGCCAGCAGTTTAGGGGGGATTAAAAACATTCAGTACTTC. Translated, it gives CASSLGGIKNIQYF. The variable domain in full, with the rest retrieved from reference TRBV28 and TRBJ2-4, is DVKVTQSSRYLVKRTGEKVFLECVQDMDHENMFWYRQDPGLGLRLIYFSYDVKMKEKGDIPEGYSVSREKKERFSLILESASTNQTSMYLCASSLGGIKNIQYFGAGTRLSVL.

Concerning this clone: This specimen includes other DNA sequences encoding the same CDR3. The chain employs TRBV14 and TRBJ1-6; D is undetermined. The CDR3 runs to 13 residues. V lost 3 bases and J lost 7, with 7 bases in between. Germline assignment: CDR1 SGHDN and CDR2 FVKESK. Written as DNA, the CDR3 is TGTGCCAGCAGCCAGGGCCGAAATTCACCCCTCCACTTT. Its translation is CASSQGRNSPLHF.

This rearrangement joins TRBV6-6 to TRBJ1-1; the D is unclear. The germline gives CDR1 MNHNY, CDR2 SVGAGI (reference sequence). CDR3 length: 12 residues. The V end lost 7 bases, the J end lost 3 bases, and 9 bases lay between the germline ends. DNA of the CDR3: TGTGCCAGCATGTGGCAGGACACTGAAGCTTTCTTT. This translates into CASMWQDTEAFF.

This clone was found a few times. This rearrangement joins TRBV6-1 to TRBJ1-1; 7 bases align to TRBD1. V gave up 7 bases and J gave up 4 bases; unmatched junction bases: 9. In germline, CDR1 is MNHNS, CDR2 SASEGT. The CDR3 contains 14 residues. In DNA, the CDR3 is TGTGCCAGCAACTTTTACCGACAGGGCACTGAAGCTTTCTTT. Amino acid sequence: CASNFYRQGTEAFF.

The J gene is TRBJ1-5, the V gene TRBV10-2, with TRBD1 matching over 9 bases. V shed 3 bases and J 2 bases; nucleotides not matched to a gene: 8. The CDR3 extends over 17 amino acids. Per germline, CDR1 WSHSY and CDR2 SAAADI. This chain's CDR3 is CASSDPGTGFGNQPQHF. The CDR3 nucleotides read TGCGCCAGCAGTGACCCCGGGACAGGGTTTGGCAATCAGCCCCAGCATTTT.

The V call is TRBV19, the J call TRBJ1-1; 10 nucleotides line up with TRBD1. This CDR3 has 15 amino acids. The germline V gene has CDR1 LNHDA and CDR2 SQIVND (reference sequence). Trimming removed 4 bases from V and 6 bases from J; junction bases left unmatched: 8. The chain's CDR3 is CASSTPTGGSPEAFF. For the CDR3, the DNA is TGTGCCAGTAGTACCCCGACAGGGGGCAGTCCTGAAGCTTTCTTT.

The chain links TRBV6-5 to TRBJ1-2; maybe TRBD1 (6 bases). Germline CDR1 and CDR2: MNHEY and SVGAGI. Between the trimmed V and J ends, which lost 6 bases and 1 base, there was a span of 15 bases. This CDR3 spans 15 amino acids. This CDR3 is CASRPPGHRNYGYTF. CDR3 sequence (DNA): TGTGCCAGCAGGCCCCCGGGACACCGTAACTATGGCTACACCTTC.

CDR3 loop: CAISRDRGLKNIQYF. CDR3 bases: TGTGCCATCAGTAGGGACAGGGGTCTTAAAAACATTCAGTACTTC. V and J are TRBV10-3 and TRBJ2-4; the match to TRBD1 covers 10 bases. V was pared by 5 bases and J by 4 bases, with 5 bases of the junction left unmatched. CDR1 and CDR2 from the germline V gene are ENHRY and SYGVKD. The CDR3 is made up of 15 amino acids.

The chain joins TRBV19 to TRBJ1-2; D not resolved. The CDR3 contains 13 residues. Germline loops: CDR1 LNHDA, CDR2 SQIVND (reference sequence). With 7 bases removed from V and 7 bases from J, the gap between germline ends came to 16 bases. The CDR3 DNA follows: TGTGCCAGTACCGTGAGGGTAGGGCCTGGCTACACCTTC. Amino acids: CASTVRVGPGYTF.

This chain links TRBV5-6 with TRBJ2-1, with TRBD2 matching over 11 bases. J was trimmed by 4 bases and V by 4 bases; bases with no gene match: 4. The CDR3 is made up of 15 amino acids. Germline V gives CDR1 SGHDT, CDR2 YYEEEE. DNA for the CDR3: TGTGCCAGCAGCGTCCGACTAGCGGGGTACAATGAGCAGTTCTTC. It is translated as CASSVRLAGYNEQFF. The complete variable domain, with remaining parts taken from reference TRBV5-6 and TRBJ2-1, reads DAGVTQSPTHLIKTRGQQVTLRCSPKSGHDTVSWYQQALGQGPQFIFQYYEEEERQRGNFPDRFSGHQFPNYSSELNVNALLLGDSALYLCASSVRLAGYNEQFFGPGTRLTVL.

The gene calls are TRBV4-2 and TRBJ2-5; 8 positions match TRBD2. CDR1 is LGHNA, CDR2 YNFKEQ, per germline. The junction had 4 bases not matched to a gene; V was cut back by 3 bases and J by 4 bases. The CDR3 runs 14 residues. CDR3 loop: CASSQPGGLETQYF. In DNA, the CDR3 is TGTGCCAGCAGCCAGCCGGGGGGGCTAGAGACCCAGTACTTC.